This T cell receptor beta chain emerged from a study of technical replicates of blood from a few donors. V lost 10 bases to trimming and J lost 5 bases; unmatched junction nucleotides: 11. The CDR3 spans 13 residues. Germline loops: CDR1 SGHRS, CDR2 YFSETQ. The method was immunoSEQ multiplex PCR; TCRdb's version includes in-frame clones alone and lacks a portion of them. Among approximately 50,000 clones listed, less than 95% were seen once. The chain joins TRBV5-1 to TRBJ2-7; 8 bases are a match to TRBD1. The clonotype was recovered from a human donor in good health. The specimen was T cells isolated from PBMCs. The CDR3 nucleotides read TGCGCCTGCCAGGGGGCCGGTAAGGACGAGCAGTACTTC. Protein product: CACQGAGKDEQYF.